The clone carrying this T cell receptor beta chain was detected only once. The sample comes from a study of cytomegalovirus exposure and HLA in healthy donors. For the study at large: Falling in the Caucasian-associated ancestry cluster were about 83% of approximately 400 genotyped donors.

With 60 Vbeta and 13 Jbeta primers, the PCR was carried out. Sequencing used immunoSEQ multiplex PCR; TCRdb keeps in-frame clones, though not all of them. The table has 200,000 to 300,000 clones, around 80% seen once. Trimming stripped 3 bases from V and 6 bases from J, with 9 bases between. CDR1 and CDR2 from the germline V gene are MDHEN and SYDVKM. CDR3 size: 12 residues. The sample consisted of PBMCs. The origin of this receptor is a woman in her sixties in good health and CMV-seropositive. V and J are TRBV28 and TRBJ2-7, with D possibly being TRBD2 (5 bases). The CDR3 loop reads CASSLRVTEQYF. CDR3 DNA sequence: TGTGCCAGCAGTTTGAGGGTAACCGAGCAGTACTTC.